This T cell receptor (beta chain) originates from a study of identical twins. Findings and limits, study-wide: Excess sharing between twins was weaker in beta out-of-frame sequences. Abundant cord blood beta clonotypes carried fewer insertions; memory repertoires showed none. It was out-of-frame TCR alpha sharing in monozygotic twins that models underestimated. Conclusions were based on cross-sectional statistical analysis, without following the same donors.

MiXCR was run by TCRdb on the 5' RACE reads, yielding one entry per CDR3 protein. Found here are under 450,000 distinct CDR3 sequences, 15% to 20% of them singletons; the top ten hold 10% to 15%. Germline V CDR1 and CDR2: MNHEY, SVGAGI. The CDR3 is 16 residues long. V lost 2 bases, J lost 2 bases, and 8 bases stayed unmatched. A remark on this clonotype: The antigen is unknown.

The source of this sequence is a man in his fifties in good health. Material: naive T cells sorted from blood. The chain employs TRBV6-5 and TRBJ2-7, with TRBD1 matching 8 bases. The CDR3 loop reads CASSYRYRDRPYEQYF. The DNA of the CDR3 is TGTGCCAGCAGTTACCGGTACCGGGACAGGCCCTACGAGCAGTACTTC.